These T cell receptor beta chains were read from a single sample in a study of shared clonotypes between healthy human individuals. Only in-frame clones appear in the TCRdb table, and some are missing; sequencing was by immunoSEQ multiplex PCR. The sample shows 2 million to 2.5 million clones, approximately 95% of them seen only once. Sequencing was carried out using naive CD4+ T cells sorted from blood. All receptors derive from a man in his late teens or twenties in good health. The CDR3 runs from the conserved cysteine through the conserved F or W. The order of the fields is clone size, D gene, J gene, V gene, CDR3 protein, CDR3 DNA. A D gene is named only where the DNA matches it firmly. Size values are once, few and many counts, or a class for expanded clones, and some rows have none.

size: -; D: -; J: TRBJ1-6; V: TRBV5-1; CDR3: CASSLERGINSPLHF; DNA: TGCGCCAGCAGCTTGGAACGGGGGATTAATTCACCCCTCCACTTT
size: few; D: -; J: TRBJ1-6; V: TRBV10-3; CDR3: CAISESVGIGEVSPLHF; DNA: TGTGCCATCAGTGAGTCGGTGGGCATAGGGGAAGTTTCACCCCTCCACTTT
size: -; D: TRBD1; J: TRBJ2-7; V: TRBV5-1; CDR3: CASSLTGVYEQYF; DNA: TGCGCCAGCAGCTTAACAGGGGTCTACGAGCAGTACTTC
size: -; D: -; J: TRBJ1-2; V: TRBV10-3; CDR3: CAISYGPEGYTF; DNA: TGTGCCATCAGCTACGGACCGGAGGGCTACACCTTC
size: -; D: TRBD1; J: TRBJ2-7; V: TRBV28; CDR3: CASSLWGTGAYEQYF; DNA: TGTGCCAGCAGTTTATGGGGGACAGGGGCTTACGAGCAGTACTTC
size: -; D: -; J: TRBJ2-7; V: TRBV4-2; CDR3: CASSEPGSPAYEQYF; DNA: TGTGCCAGCAGCGAACCGGGGAGCCCGGCCTACGAGCAGTACTTC
size: -; D: -; J: TRBJ1-3; V: TRBV30; CDR3: CAWSVLSGVGNTIYF; DNA: TGTGCCTGGAGTGTACTTTCGGGTGTTGGAAACACCATATATTTT
size: -; D: TRBD1; J: TRBJ2-6; V: TRBV7-3; CDR3: CASSYRQGGGANVLTF; DNA: TGTGCCAGCAGCTACCGACAGGGCGGTGGGGCCAACGTCCTGACTTTC
size: -; D: TRBD1; J: TRBJ1-2; V: TRBV6-6; CDR3: CASERGTGGVGYTF; DNA: TGTGCCAGTGAGCGAGGGACAGGGGGCGTTGGCTACACCTTC
size: -; D: TRBD2; J: TRBJ2-3; V: TRBV18; CDR3: CASSPITGGSTDTQYF; DNA: TGTGCCAGCTCACCTATAACGGGAGGTAGCACAGATACGCAGTATTTT
size: -; D: -; J: TRBJ1-1; V: TRBV6-6; CDR3: CASSYPGGWTEAFF; DNA: TGTGCCAGCAGTTACCCCGGCGGTTGGACTGAAGCTTTCTTT
size: -; D: -; J: TRBJ2-7; V: TRBV23-1; CDR3: CASSQWWNSYEQYF; DNA: TGCGCCAGCAGTCAATGGTGGAACTCCTACGAGCAGTACTTC
size: -; D: TRBD2; J: TRBJ2-3; V: TRBV10-2; CDR3: CASSESPSGGVNTQYF; DNA: TGCGCCAGCAGTGAGTCACCTAGCGGGGGCGTAAATACGCAGTATTTT
size: -; D: -; J: TRBJ2-3; V: TRBV7-9; CDR3: CASSLIAADTQYF; DNA: TGTGCCAGCAGCTTAATCGCTGCAGATACGCAGTATTTT
size: -; D: -; J: TRBJ1-1; V: TRBV18; CDR3: CASSETEAFF; DNA: TGTGCCAGCTCAGAGACTGAAGCTTTCTTT
size: -; D: -; J: TRBJ2-3; V: TRBV6-5; CDR3: CASRGGGSGDTQYF; DNA: TGTGCCAGCCGCGGAGGAGGGAGTGGAGATACGCAGTATTTT
size: -; D: -; J: TRBJ2-2; V: TRBV5-1; CDR3: CASSLTVSNTGELFF; DNA: TGCGCCAGCAGCTTAACGGTCTCTAACACCGGGGAGCTGTTTTTT
size: -; D: -; J: TRBJ2-1; V: TRBV14; CDR3: CASSQDWYNEQFF; DNA: TGTGCCAGCAGCCAAGACTGGTACAATGAGCAGTTCTTC
size: -; D: TRBD1; J: TRBJ1-1; V: TRBV14; CDR3: CASSPSPGTGGASEAFF; DNA: TGTGCCAGCAGCCCTAGTCCCGGGACAGGGGGCGCATCTGAAGCTTTCTTT
size: -; D: -; J: TRBJ2-7; V: TRBV29-1; CDR3: CSVQGDLSEQYF; DNA: TGCAGCGTTCAAGGTGATCTGTCCGAGCAGTACTTC
size: -; D: -; J: TRBJ1-2; V: TRBV6-1; CDR3: CASSDPGRGNYGYTF; DNA: TGTGCCAGCAGTGACCCTGGGAGGGGGAACTATGGCTACACCTTC
size: -; D: TRBD2; J: TRBJ2-3; V: TRBV4-1; CDR3: CASSQGRASGRAGDTQYF; DNA: TGCGCCAGCAGCCAAGGTCGGGCTAGCGGGAGGGCCGGGGATACGCAGTATTTT
size: -; D: -; J: TRBJ1-5; V: TRBV7-2; CDR3: CASSLITGLNQPQHF; DNA: TGTGCCAGCAGCTTAATCACCGGACTCAATCAGCCCCAGCATTTT
size: few; D: TRBD1; J: TRBJ1-5; V: TRBV6-1; CDR3: CASRERWGQGASQPQHF; DNA: TGTGCCAGCAGAGAACGGTGGGGACAGGGGGCGTCTCAGCCCCAGCATTTT
size: -; D: -; J: TRBJ1-2; V: TRBV6-5; CDR3: CASSYSRGPFYGYTF; DNA: TGTGCCAGCAGTTACTCACGGGGCCCCTTCTATGGCTACACCTTC
size: -; D: -; J: TRBJ1-1; V: TRBV11-2; CDR3: CASSKQENTEAFF; DNA: TGTGCCAGCAGCAAACAGGAGAACACTGAAGCTTTCTTT
size: -; D: TRBD2; J: TRBJ2-7; V: TRBV6-5; CDR3: CASSYYGTSGSMYF; DNA: TGTGCCAGCAGTTACTACGGGACTAGCGGGAGCATGTACTTC
size: -; D: -; J: TRBJ2-3; V: TRBV27; CDR3: CASSLRGAVGDTQYF; DNA: TGTGCCAGCAGCTTAAGAGGCGCGGTAGGCGATACGCAGTATTTT
size: -; D: -; J: TRBJ1-2; V: TRBV5-4; CDR3: CASSPIDGVAYGYTF; DNA: TGTGCCAGCAGCCCGATCGACGGGGTCGCCTATGGCTACACCTTC
size: -; D: TRBD1; J: TRBJ1-1; V: TRBV27; CDR3: CASSSDRGMNTEAFF; DNA: TGTGCCAGCAGTTCGGACAGGGGGATGAACACTGAAGCTTTCTTT
size: -; D: TRBD1; J: TRBJ2-5; V: TRBV28; CDR3: CASSSGTGGQETQYF; DNA: TGTGCCAGCAGTTCCGGGACAGGGGGCCAAGAGACCCAGTACTTC
size: once; D: TRBD2; J: TRBJ2-1; V: TRBV5-1; CDR3: CASSLASGSYNEQFF; DNA: TGCGCCAGCAGCTTGGCTAGCGGGTCATACAATGAGCAGTTCTTC
size: -; D: -; J: TRBJ1-5; V: TRBV19; CDR3: CASSPEFSNQPQHF; DNA: TGTGCCAGTAGTCCAGAATTTAGCAATCAGCCCCAGCATTTT
size: -; D: TRBD1; J: TRBJ2-2; V: TRBV10-1; CDR3: CASSEGRGLTGELFF; DNA: TGCGCCAGCAGTGAGGGCAGGGGGCTAACCGGGGAGCTGTTTTTT
size: -; D: -; J: TRBJ2-7; V: TRBV28; CDR3: CASSLKLGGPSYEQYF; DNA: TGTGCCAGCAGTTTAAAACTGGGGGGACCATCCTACGAGCAGTACTTC
size: -; D: TRBD2; J: TRBJ2-2; V: TRBV5-6; CDR3: CASSPPRGGTGELFF; DNA: TGTGCCAGCAGCCCCCCGAGGGGAGGGACCGGGGAGCTGTTTTTT
size: -; D: TRBD2; J: TRBJ2-7; V: TRBV7-8; CDR3: CASSFGLLAGAYEQYF; DNA: TGTGCCAGCAGCTTTGGGCTGTTAGCGGGAGCCTACGAGCAGTACTTC
size: -; D: -; J: TRBJ1-1; V: TRBV7-3; CDR3: CASSLNINTEAFF; DNA: TGTGCCAGCAGCTTAAATATCAACACTGAAGCTTTCTTT
size: -; D: -; J: TRBJ2-5; V: TRBV15; CDR3: CATGTPSFQETQYF; DNA: TGTGCCACCGGGACGCCGAGCTTCCAAGAGACCCAGTACTTC
size: -; D: -; J: TRBJ2-2; V: TRBV12-5; CDR3: CASGLDRNTGELFF; DNA: TGTGCTAGTGGCTTGGACAGAAACACCGGGGAGCTGTTTTTT
size: -; D: TRBD2; J: TRBJ2-2; V: TRBV6-1; CDR3: CAGTSGRAGTGELFF; DNA: TGTGCCGGAACTAGCGGGAGGGCCGGTACCGGGGAGCTGTTTTTT
size: -; D: TRBD1; J: TRBJ2-7; V: TRBV30; CDR3: CAWKGGAGSYEQYF; DNA: TGTGCCTGGAAAGGGGGCGCGGGTTCCTACGAGCAGTACTTC
size: once; D: -; J: TRBJ2-2; V: TRBV9; CDR3: CASSVVTDHTGELFF; DNA: TGTGCCAGCAGCGTAGTTACTGATCACACCGGGGAGCTGTTTTTT
size: -; D: -; J: TRBJ2-1; V: TRBV10-2; CDR3: CASSEGQAGDNEQFF; DNA: TGCGCCAGCAGTGAGGGGCAGGCCGGAGACAATGAGCAGTTCTTC
size: -; D: -; J: TRBJ1-6; V: TRBV5-6; CDR3: CASSLGGTAYNSPLHF; DNA: TGTGCCAGCAGCTTAGGCGGCACCGCTTATAATTCACCCCTCCACTTT
size: -; D: -; J: TRBJ2-2; V: TRBV5-6; CDR3: CASSLGSTTGELFF; DNA: TGTGCCAGCAGCTTGGGCAGTACCACCGGGGAGCTGTTTTTT
size: once; D: -; J: TRBJ2-1; V: TRBV28; CDR3: CASSLRLALLMRSEQFF; DNA: TGTGCCAGCAGTTTAAGGCTAGCGCTCTTGATGCGCTCTGAGCAGTTCTTC
size: -; D: -; J: TRBJ1-5; V: TRBV10-1; CDR3: CASSDPILDSNQPQHF; DNA: TGCGCCAGCAGTGACCCGATCCTAGATAGCAATCAGCCCCAGCATTTT
size: -; D: TRBD2; J: TRBJ2-7; V: TRBV7-7; CDR3: CASSPSSGRAGEQYF; DNA: TGTGCTAGCAGTCCCTCTAGCGGGAGGGCCGGCGAGCAGTACTTC
size: -; D: -; J: TRBJ2-5; V: TRBV5-1; CDR3: CASSRRGLETQYF; DNA: TGCGCCAGCAGCAGACGGGGGTTAGAGACCCAGTACTTC
size: -; D: TRBD1; J: TRBJ2-3; V: TRBV6-1; CDR3: CASSSGQGADTQYF; DNA: TGTGCCAGCAGTTCCGGACAGGGTGCAGATACGCAGTATTTT
size: -; D: -; J: TRBJ1-2; V: TRBV6-1; CDR3: CAGRDVLGSYGYTF; DNA: TGTGCCGGCAGGGACGTTTTGGGTTCTTATGGCTACACCTTC
size: -; D: TRBD1; J: TRBJ1-1; V: TRBV28; CDR3: CASSLEGAQGDTEAFF; DNA: TGTGCCAGCAGTTTAGAGGGGGCCCAAGGGGACACTGAAGCTTTCTTT
size: -; D: TRBD1; J: TRBJ2-5; V: TRBV5-1; CDR3: CASSRGQGLETQYF; DNA: TGCGCCAGCAGCAGGGGACAGGGTTTAGAGACCCAGTACTTC
size: -; D: -; J: TRBJ2-1; V: TRBV4-3; CDR3: CASSQDLSYNEQFF; DNA: TGCGCCAGCAGCCAAGATCTTTCCTACAATGAGCAGTTCTTC
size: -; D: -; J: TRBJ2-2; V: TRBV6-4; CDR3: CASSDSDTGELFF; DNA: TGTGCCAGCAGTGACTCTGACACCGGGGAGCTGTTTTTT
size: -; D: -; J: TRBJ1-3; V: TRBV7-2; CDR3: CASSYRFGGNTIYF; DNA: TGTGCCAGCAGTTACAGGTTCGGGGGAAACACCATATATTTT
size: -; D: -; J: TRBJ1-6; V: TRBV4-2; CDR3: CASSQDLVTDPIYNSPLHF; DNA: TGTGCCAGCAGCCAAGATCTGGTTACGGACCCAATCTATAATTCACCCCTCCACTTT
size: -; D: -; J: TRBJ2-5; V: TRBV7-2; CDR3: CASSLLPRDGETQYF; DNA: TGTGCCAGCAGCTTATTGCCGCGGGATGGCGAGACCCAGTACTTC